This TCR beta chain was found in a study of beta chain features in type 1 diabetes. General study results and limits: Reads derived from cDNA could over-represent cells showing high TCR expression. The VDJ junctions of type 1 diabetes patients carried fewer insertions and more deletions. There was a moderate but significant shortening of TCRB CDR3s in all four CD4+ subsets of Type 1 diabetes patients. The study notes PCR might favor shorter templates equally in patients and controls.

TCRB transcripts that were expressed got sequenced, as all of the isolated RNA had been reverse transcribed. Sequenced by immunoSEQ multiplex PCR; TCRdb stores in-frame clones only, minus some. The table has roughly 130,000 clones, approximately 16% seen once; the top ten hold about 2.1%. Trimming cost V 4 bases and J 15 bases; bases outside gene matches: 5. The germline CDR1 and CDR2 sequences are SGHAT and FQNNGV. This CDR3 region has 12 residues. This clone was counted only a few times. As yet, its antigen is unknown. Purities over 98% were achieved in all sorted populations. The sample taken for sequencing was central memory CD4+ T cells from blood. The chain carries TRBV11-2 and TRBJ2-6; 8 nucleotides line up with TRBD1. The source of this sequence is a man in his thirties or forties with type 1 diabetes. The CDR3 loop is CASSYPTGGLTF. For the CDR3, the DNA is TGTGCCAGCAGCTACCCAACAGGGGGCCTGACTTTC.